This T cell receptor beta chain was observed in a study of T-cell memory formation after mild COVID-19 (dated by TCRdb to about 2021). Background on the whole study: TCR sequence clusters from the two donors were found to be largely donor specific. T-cell clones expanding and contracting after mild COVID-19 in a couple of donors were tracked by longitudinal TCRalpha and TCRbeta repertoire sequencing. The cohort was made up of two young adult volunteers, one female and one male, who were previously healthy. Broader findings and caveats from the paper: From day 15 to 85, contracting clones showed balanced CD4/CD8 phenotypes, whereas a second wave of clones that expanded from day 15 to 37 leaned towards CD4+. Only a couple of mild cases were covered in the study, and larger cohorts including severe cases with pre-infection samples were considered necessary. The second-wave clones that peaked on day 37 were not confirmed to be SARS-CoV-2 specific. The detection of some responding clones in pre-infection memory suggests that pre-existing cross-reactive memory T cells joined the SARS-CoV-2 response. Contracting CD4+ clones were located mainly in the CM and EM memory subsets, whereas CD8+ clones were found to be enriched in EMRA.

Ficoll-Paque density gradient centrifugation was used to isolate PBMCs. This clonotype was seen more than once but under ten times. No cognate antigen has been identified for it. Base quality data are lacking; no much larger clone is found one base away. The CDR3 runs 16 amino acids, cysteine and phenylalanine included. The sequence is cut down to CDR3 DNA, 48 bases in frame from base 1. V sheds 3 bases and J sheds 3 bases, leaving 13 bases between their ends. CDR1 and CDR2 (KGHDR, SFDVKD) derive from the germline V gene. TCRdb shows the sequencer as Illumina NovaSeq 6000. TCRalpha and TCRbeta cDNA libraries were built by 5'RACE with constant-segment primers, adding sample barcodes and unique molecular identifiers. Trizol reagent was used to extract RNA from every sample. Library amplification was performed in two PCR steps, and a second sample barcode and Illumina TruSeq adapters were introduced in the second step. Sequencing of libraries was performed on an Illumina NovaSeq with 2 x 150 bp paired-end reads. Processing in the source paper ran as follows. Reads were demultiplexed and collapsed into UMI-guided consensus sequences with migec v1.2.7. Using mixcr v2.1.11, UMI consensuses were aligned to TRA and TRB V and J templates and then assembled into clonotypes. Clonotypes were classified as expanded or contracted when called significant by both edgeR and NoisET, with noise models trained on biological replicates. For edgeR calls, a false discovery rate-adjusted p below 0.01 and a log2 fold-change threshold of 1 were applied. As an exploratory analysis of dynamics, max-normalized trajectories of the 1000 most abundant clonotypes were examined with PCA combined with hierarchical clustering. Separately sequenced CD4+ and CD8+ repertoires were used to assign a CD4 or CD8 phenotype to each responding clone. TCRdb cleaned the public reads at Q25 with fastp, built clones with MiXCR and kept in-frame beta chains. Each record represents a unique CDR3 protein, reported with the most common genes and DNA among its rows. These V and J calls originate from TCRdb's pipeline instead of the authors' own analysis. The sample table contains around 320,000 distinct CDR3 sequences; only one count was recorded for around 27% of them. Of the sample, 13% is held by the ten largest clones.

The clonotype originates from an adult woman who had mild COVID-19 (a few samples of this study predate the infection). The sample titles of this study are shuffled in the database, so cell type and time point are left out; the donor was told from shared clones. The sequence links TRBV24-1 to TRBJ2-2; no D segment can be confidently identified. The sequenced material came from PBMCs or a T cell subset sorted from them (not recorded which). The encoded CDR3 is CATSDPDGRDTGELFF. The DNA reads as follows: TGTGCCACCAGTGATCCGGACGGACGCGACACCGGGGAGCTGTTTTTT.